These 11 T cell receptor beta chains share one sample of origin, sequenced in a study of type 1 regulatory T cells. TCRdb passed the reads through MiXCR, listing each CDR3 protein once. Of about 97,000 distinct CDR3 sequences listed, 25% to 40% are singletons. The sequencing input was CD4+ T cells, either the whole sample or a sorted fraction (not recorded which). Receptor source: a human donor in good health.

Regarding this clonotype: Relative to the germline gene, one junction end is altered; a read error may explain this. The CDR3 sequence is CASNQESLGRSSYEQYF. CDR3 nucleotide sequence: TGTGCCAGCAACCAAGAAAGTCTGGGACGCAGCTCCTACGAGCAGTACTTC. The chain recombines TRBV14 with TRBJ2-7; D assignment may be TRBD1 or TRBD2 (5 bases each). The CDR3 is made up of 17 amino acids. Germline V gene lookup returns CDR1 SGHDN and CDR2 FVKESK.

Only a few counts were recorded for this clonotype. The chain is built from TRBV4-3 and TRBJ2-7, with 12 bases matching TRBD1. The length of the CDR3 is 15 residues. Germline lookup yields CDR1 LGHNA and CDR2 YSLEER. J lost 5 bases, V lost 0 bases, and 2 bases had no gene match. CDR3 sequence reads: CASSQEGTGGHEQYF. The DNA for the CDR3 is TGCGCCAGCAGCCAAGAAGGGACAGGGGGCCACGAGCAGTACTTC.

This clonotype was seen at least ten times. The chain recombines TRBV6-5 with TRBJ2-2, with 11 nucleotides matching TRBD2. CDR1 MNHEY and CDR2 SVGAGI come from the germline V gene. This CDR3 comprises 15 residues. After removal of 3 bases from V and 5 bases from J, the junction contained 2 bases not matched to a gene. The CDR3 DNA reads TGTGCCAGCAGTTATCGACTAGCGGGGACCGGGGAGCTGTTTTTT. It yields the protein CASSYRLAGTGELFF.

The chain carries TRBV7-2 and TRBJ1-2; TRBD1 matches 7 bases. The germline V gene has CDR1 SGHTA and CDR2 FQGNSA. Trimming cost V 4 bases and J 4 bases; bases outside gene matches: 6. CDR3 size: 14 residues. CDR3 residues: CASSSDRNSYGYTF. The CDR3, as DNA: TGTGCCAGCAGCTCGGACAGGAACTCCTATGGCTACACCTTC.

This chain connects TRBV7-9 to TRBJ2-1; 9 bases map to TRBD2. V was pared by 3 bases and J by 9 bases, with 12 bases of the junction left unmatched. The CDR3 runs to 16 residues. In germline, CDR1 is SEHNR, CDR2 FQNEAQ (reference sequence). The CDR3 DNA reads TGTGCCAGCAGCTTCGACGGTAGCGGGAGTCGTTCTGAGCAGTTCTTC. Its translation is CASSFDGSGSRSEQFF.

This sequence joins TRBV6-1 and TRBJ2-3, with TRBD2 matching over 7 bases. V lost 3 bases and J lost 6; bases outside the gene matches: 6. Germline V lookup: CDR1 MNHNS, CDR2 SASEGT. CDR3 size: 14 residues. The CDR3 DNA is TGTGCCAGCAGTGATGCAGCGGGGACGGATACGCAGTATTTT. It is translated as CASSDAAGTDTQYF.

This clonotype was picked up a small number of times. CDR3 residues: CASSGGGQGSNEQFF. CDR3 coding DNA: TGCGCCAGCAGCGGTGGGGGACAGGGGTCCAATGAGCAGTTCTTC. The genes are TRBV5-1 and TRBJ2-1; 10 bases align to TRBD1. With V trimmed by 4 bases and J by 6 bases, 7 bases remained unmatched. The CDR3 is 15 residues long. CDR1 is SGHRS and CDR2 is YFSETQ in the germline V gene.

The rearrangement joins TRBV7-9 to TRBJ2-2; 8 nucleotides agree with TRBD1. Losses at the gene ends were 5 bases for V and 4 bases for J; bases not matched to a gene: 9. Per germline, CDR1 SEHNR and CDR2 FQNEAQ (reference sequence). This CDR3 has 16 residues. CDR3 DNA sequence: TGTGCCAGCAGCATAATGACAGGGGTCGGCACCGGGGAGCTGTTTTTT. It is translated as CASSIMTGVGTGELFF.

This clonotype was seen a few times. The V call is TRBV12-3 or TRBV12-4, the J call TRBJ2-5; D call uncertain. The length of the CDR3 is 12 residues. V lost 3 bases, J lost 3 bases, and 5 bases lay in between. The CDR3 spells CASSFREETQYF. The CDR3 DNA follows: TGTGCCAGCAGTTTCAGAGAAGAGACCCAGTACTTC.

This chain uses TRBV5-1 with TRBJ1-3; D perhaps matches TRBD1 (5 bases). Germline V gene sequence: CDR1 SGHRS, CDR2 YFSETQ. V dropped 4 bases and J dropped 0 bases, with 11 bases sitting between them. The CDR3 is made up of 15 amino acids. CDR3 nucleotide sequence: TGCGCCAGCAGCGCTGCAGGGCCCTCTGGAAACACCATATATTTT. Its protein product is CASSAAGPSGNTIYF. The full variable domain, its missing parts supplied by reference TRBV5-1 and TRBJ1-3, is KAGVTQTPRYLIKTRGQQVTLSCSPISGHRSVSWYQQTPGQGLQFLFEYFSETQRNKGNFPGRFSGRQFSNSRSEMNVSTLELGDSALYLCASSAAGPSGNTIYFGEGSWLTVV.

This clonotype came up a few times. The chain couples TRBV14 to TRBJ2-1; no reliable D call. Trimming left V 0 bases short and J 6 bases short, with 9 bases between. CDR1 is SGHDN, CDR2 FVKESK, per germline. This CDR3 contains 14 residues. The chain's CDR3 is CASSQDLTVNEQFF. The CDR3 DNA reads TGTGCCAGCAGCCAAGATCTTACAGTCAATGAGCAGTTCTTC.